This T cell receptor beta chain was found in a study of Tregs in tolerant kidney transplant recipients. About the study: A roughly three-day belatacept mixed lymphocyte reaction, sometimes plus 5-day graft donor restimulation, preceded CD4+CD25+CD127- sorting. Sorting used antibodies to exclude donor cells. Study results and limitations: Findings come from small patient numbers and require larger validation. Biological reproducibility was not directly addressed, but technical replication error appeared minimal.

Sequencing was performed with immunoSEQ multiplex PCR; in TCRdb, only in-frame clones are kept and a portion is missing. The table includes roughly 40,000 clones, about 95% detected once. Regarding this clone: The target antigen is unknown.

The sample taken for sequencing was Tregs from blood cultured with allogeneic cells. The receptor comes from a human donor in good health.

The CDR3 is CASSRTSGNTGELFF. The CDR3 DNA is TGTGCCAGCAGCCGGACTAGCGGAAACACCGGGGAGCTGTTTTTT. The genes are TRBV11-2 and TRBJ2-2, with TRBD2 identical over 10 bases. CDR3 length equals 15 residues. The J segment lost 2 bases and the V segment lost 5 bases, leaving 2 bases of the junction unmatched. Germline V lookup: CDR1 SGHAT, CDR2 FQNNGV.